This T cell receptor beta chain was recorded in a study of blood T cell repertoires in COVID-19 (dated by TCRdb to the early 2020s). Broadly, across the study: The collaborator samples originated in the United States, Italy and Spain and spanned the acute and convalescent phases of COVID-19. Where available, HLA class I and class II types were obtained from metadata supplied by the sample provider rather than from assay-based typing. Deeply sampled blood TCRbeta repertoires from subjects exposed to, actively infected with, or recovered from COVID-19 were included in the dataset. The repertoires were released in a freely available public database intended as a resource for research on the immune response to SARS-CoV-2. The prospective study material was composed of cDNA or gDNA derived from T cells, B-cell-depleted T cells, or PBMCs. A de-identified subject ID, COVID-19 status, age in years and sex were almost always included in the sample metadata. Samples came from the ongoing ImmuneRACE study (first 160 participants) plus 1,254 subjects from 6 global collaborators.

In Seattle, one collaborating source enrolled patients while the infection was active and tracked those patients longitudinally over the course of disease. Each collaborating institution followed its own protocols to collect whole blood in K2EDTA tubes. For TCRbeta analysis, collaborators shipped samples in one of three forms: frozen whole blood, isolated PBMCs, or DNA extracted from either of those sample types. With respect to this clone: Its antigen remains undetermined. Qualities for individual bases were not recorded, and no much larger clone is one base off.

Reading the germline V gene (reference sequence) gives CDR1 SGHNT and CDR2 YYREEE. The CDR3 numbers 13 residues from cysteine through phenylalanine. Only the CDR3 DNA stays, 39 bases, in frame from base 1. V gives up 3 bases and J gives up 3 bases, and the segment between their germline ends measures 9 bases. What the research found in general, with its limitations: The amount of clinical and demographic metadata varied by source and participant and was provided uncurated.

The immunoSEQ Assay, a bias-controlled multiplex PCR, was used to amplify TCRbeta CDR3 regions from genomic DNA. Turning to the authors' computational methods: The number of nucleated cells in each sample was estimated from the amplification of reference gene primers within the assay. To quantify the absolute abundance of each unique TCRbeta CDR3 rearrangement, sequence reads were collapsed and filtered. For each sample, productive Simpson clonality was calculated as the square root of Simpson's diversity index across productive rearrangements. TCRdb holds this immuneACCESS table with in-frame rearrangements only. Some clones are missing; in checked studies, unresolved V genes explain under half, and the rest has no known cause. Clonal size and the V and J genes are those of that table, whereas D and trimming came from the DNA. This sample lists some 190,000 clones; around 76% were detected once. The ten largest clones capture 7.8% of the sample.

The receptor was derived from a woman aged 55-70 years with COVID-19, enrolled during active disease. This chain joins TRBV5-4 to TRBJ1-2; there is no confident call for the D gene. Source material: peripheral blood. The bases are TGTGCCAGCAGCTACAATCTGGACTATGGCTACACCTTC. It is translated as CASSYNLDYGYTF.